This TCR beta chain was recovered during a study of human T cells and chemical hapten exposure. Study-wide background: In the sensitization step, 2% DPC was placed on roughly 2 cm by roughly 2 cm of upper inner arm skin. Epicutaneous patch tests delivered 0.01% DPC to the upper back, with evaluation at 6 days. Overall study results and limits: DPC sensitization left the count of TCRs above 1 in 1000 unchanged.

Via MiXCR, TCRdb re-called the RACE reads, giving one row per CDR3 protein. The sample consists of some 110,000 distinct CDR3 sequences, around 11% of them appearing once. Described time point: patch test 3, about 24 weeks after DPC sensitization. The sample's treatment: therapeutic diphenylcyclopropenone sensitization with weekly scalp DPC. Trimming pared 0 bases from V and 4 bases from J, leaving 9 bases between. Germline V gene data show CDR1 as SGHTA and CDR2 as FQGNSA. This CDR3 is built from 14 residues. This clonotype was recorded a few times. Its antigen remains unknown. The specimen comprised whole blood, sampled in connection with sensitization to the hapten diphenylcyclopropenone (DPC). This receptor was taken from a woman aged 50 to 60 with alopecia areata. Some clones in this sample may be carry-over from other donors' samples. The chain has TRBV7-2 and TRBJ1-1; no definite D call. The CDR3 coding sequence is TGTGCCAGCAGCTTAGCCTCATATGGCACTGAAGCTTTCTTT. It yields the protein CASSLASYGTEAFF.